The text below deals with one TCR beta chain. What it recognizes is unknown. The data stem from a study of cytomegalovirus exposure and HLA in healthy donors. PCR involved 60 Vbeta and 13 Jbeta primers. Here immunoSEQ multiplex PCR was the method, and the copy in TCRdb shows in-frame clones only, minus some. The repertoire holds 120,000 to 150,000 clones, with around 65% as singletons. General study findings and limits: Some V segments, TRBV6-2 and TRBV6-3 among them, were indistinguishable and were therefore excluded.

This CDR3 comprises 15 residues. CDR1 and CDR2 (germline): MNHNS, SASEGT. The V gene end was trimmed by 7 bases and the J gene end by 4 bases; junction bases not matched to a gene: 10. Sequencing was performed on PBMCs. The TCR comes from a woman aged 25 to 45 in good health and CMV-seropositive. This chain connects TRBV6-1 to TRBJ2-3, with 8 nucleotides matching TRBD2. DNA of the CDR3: TGTGCCAGCAATCAACTAGCGGCTGTCCCAGATACGCAGTATTTT. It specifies CASNQLAAVPDTQYF.